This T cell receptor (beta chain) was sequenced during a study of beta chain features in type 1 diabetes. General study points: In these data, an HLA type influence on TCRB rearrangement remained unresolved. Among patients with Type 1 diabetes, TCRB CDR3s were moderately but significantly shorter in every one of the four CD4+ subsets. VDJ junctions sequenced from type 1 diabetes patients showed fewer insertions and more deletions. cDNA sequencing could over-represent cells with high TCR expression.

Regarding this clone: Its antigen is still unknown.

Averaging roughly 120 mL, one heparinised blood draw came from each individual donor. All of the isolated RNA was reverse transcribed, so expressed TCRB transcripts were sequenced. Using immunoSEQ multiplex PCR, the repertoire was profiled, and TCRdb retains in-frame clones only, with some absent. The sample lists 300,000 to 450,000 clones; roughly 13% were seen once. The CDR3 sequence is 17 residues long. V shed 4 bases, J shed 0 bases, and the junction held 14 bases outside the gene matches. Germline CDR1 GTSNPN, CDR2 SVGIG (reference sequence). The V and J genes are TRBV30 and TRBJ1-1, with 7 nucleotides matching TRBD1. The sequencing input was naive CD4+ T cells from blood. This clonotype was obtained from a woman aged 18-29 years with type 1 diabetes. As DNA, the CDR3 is TGTGCCTGGACCCGCGACAGGGCCTGGGGAATGAACACTGAAGCTTTCTTT. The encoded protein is CAWTRDRAWGMNTEAFF. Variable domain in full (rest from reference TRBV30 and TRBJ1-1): SQTIHQWPATLVQPVGSPLSLECTVEGTSNPNLYWYRQAAGRGLQLLFYSVGIGQISSEVPQNLSASRPQDRQFILSSKKLLLSDSGFYLCAWTRDRAWGMNTEAFFGQGTRLTVV.